This T cell receptor beta chain derives from a study of CD8 T cells in Susac syndrome. Random hexamers were used to reverse transcribe an amount of roughly 0.5 to 1 ug RNA. Amplification of TCR beta CDR3 used immunoSEQ multiplex PCR across 54 Vbeta and 13 Jbeta. TCRdb reanalysed the immunoSEQ multiplex PCR reads using MiXCR and keeps one entry per CDR3 protein. The sample includes about 250,000 distinct CDR3 sequences, over 85% of them seen just once. TEMRA cells were FACS-enriched and CD8+ and CD4+ T cells negatively isolated. The ends were cut back, 0 bases at V and 6 bases at J, with 8 bases in the middle. The CDR3 covers 13 residues. Germline loops: CDR1 SEHNR, CDR2 FQNEAQ (reference sequence).

The chain uses TRBV7-9 and TRBJ1-1; a weak D match, TRBD1 (5 bases). Sequenced input: CD4+ T cells from PBMCs. The sequence was obtained from a human donor with multiple sclerosis. CDR3 amino acids: CASSLAGGSEAFF. The DNA of the CDR3 is TGTGCCAGCAGCTTAGCCGGGGGGTCTGAAGCTTTCTTT.